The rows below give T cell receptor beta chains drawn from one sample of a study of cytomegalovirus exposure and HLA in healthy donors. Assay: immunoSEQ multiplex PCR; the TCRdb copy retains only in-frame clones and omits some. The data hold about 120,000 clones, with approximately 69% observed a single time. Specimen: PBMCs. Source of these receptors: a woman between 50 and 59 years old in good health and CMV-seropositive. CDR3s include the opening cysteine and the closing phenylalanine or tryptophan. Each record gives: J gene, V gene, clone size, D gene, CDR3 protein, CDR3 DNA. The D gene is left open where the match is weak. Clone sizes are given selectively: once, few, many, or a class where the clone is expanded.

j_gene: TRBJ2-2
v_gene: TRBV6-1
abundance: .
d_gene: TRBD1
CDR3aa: CASLTGQGITGELFF
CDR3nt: TGTGCCAGCCTGACGGGACAGGGAATAACCGGGGAGCTGTTTTTT

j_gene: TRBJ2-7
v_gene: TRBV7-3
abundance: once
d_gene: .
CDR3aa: CASSLTAGKGEQYF
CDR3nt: TGTGCCAGCAGCTTAACCGCAGGGAAGGGCGAGCAGTACTTC

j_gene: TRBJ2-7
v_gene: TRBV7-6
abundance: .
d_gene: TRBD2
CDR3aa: CASSLRGLAEQYF
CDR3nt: TGTGCCAGCAGCTTAAGGGGACTAGCGGAGCAGTACTTC

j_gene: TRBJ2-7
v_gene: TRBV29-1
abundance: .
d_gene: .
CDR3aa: CSVVGGPYEQYF
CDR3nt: TGCAGCGTTGTGGGGGGGCCCTACGAGCAGTACTTC

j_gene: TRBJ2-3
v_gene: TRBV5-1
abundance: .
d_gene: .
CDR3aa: CASSLALGGAQDTQYF
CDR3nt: TGCGCCAGCAGCTTGGCCTTGGGGGGGGCCCAGGATACGCAGTATTTT

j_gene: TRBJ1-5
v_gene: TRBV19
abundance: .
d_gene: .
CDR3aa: CASSSTRGNQPQHF
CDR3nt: TGTGCCAGTAGCTCAACGAGGGGCAATCAGCCCCAGCATTTT

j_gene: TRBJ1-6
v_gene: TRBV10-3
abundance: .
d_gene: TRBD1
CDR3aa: CAIRDRGYNSPLHF
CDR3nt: TGTGCCATCAGGGACAGGGGTTACAATTCACCCCTCCACTTT

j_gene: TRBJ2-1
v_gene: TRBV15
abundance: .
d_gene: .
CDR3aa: CATSRDHSLDEQFF
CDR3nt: TGTGCCACCAGCAGAGATCATAGCTTAGATGAGCAGTTCTTC

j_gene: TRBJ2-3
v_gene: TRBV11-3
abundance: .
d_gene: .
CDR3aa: CASSLNQGADTQYF
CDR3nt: TGTGCCAGCAGCTTAAACCAGGGCGCAGATACGCAGTATTTT

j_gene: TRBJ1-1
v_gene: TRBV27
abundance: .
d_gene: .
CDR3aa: CASSLFGTRTEAFF
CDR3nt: TGTGCCAGCAGTTTATTCGGGACTCGCACTGAAGCTTTCTTT

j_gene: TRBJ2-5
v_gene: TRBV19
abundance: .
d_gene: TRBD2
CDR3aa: CASNEREGFQETQYF
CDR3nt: TGTGCCAGTAACGAGCGGGAGGGGTTCCAAGAGACCCAGTACTTC

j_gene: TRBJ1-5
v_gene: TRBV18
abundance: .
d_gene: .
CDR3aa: CASSPSIVERGNQPQHF
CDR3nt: TGTGCCAGCTCACCGTCGATCGTTGAGAGGGGCAATCAGCCCCAGCATTTT

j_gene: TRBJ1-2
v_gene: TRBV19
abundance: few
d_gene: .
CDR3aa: CASSTAYATVSYGYTF
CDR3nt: TGTGCCAGTAGTACCGCTTACGCCACAGTGAGCTATGGCTACACCTTC

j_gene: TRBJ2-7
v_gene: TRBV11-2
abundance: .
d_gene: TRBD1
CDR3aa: CASSRPGTGDLSYEQYF
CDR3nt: TGTGCCAGCAGCCGTCCCGGAACAGGGGACCTCTCCTACGAGCAGTACTTC

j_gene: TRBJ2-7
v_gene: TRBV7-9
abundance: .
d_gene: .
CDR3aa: CASSLAAYEQYF
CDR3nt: TGTGCCAGCAGCTTAGCCGCCTACGAGCAGTACTTC

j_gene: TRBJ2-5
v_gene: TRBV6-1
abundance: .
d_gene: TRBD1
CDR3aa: CASKSGQDEETQYF
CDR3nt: TGTGCCAGCAAATCAGGACAGGATGAAGAGACCCAGTACTTC

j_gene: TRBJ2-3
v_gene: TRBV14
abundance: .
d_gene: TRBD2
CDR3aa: CASSRGGVADTQYF
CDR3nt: TGTGCCAGCAGCCGCGGGGGTGTCGCAGATACGCAGTATTTT

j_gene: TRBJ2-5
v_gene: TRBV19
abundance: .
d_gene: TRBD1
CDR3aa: CASSIGTGGRETQYF
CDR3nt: TGTGCCAGTAGTATTGGGACAGGGGGCAGGGAGACCCAGTACTTC

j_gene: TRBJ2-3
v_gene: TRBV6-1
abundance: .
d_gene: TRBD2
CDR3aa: CASSEHSGAADTQYF
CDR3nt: TGTGCCAGCAGTGAACATAGCGGGGCGGCAGATACGCAGTATTTT

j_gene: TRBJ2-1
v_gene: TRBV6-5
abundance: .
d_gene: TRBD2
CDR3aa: CASSSPSGSNEQFF
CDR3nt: TGTGCCAGCAGTTCTCCTAGCGGGAGTAATGAGCAGTTCTTC

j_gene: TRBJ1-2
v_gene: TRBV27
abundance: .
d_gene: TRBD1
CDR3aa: CASSPGTGAVGYTF
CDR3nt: TGTGCCAGCAGTCCCGGAACAGGGGCCGTCGGCTACACCTTC

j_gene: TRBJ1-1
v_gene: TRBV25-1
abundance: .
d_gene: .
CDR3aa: CASSIERGRVNTEAFF
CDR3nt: TGTGCCAGCAGTATCGAAAGGGGAAGGGTGAACACTGAAGCTTTCTTT

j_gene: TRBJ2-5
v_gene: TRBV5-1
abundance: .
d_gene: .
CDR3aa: CASSRDKETQYF
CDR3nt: TGCGCCAGCAGCCGGGATAAAGAGACCCAGTACTTC

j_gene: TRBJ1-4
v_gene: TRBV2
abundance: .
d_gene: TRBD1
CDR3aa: CASRPTGFATNEKLFF
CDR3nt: TGTGCCAGCAGGCCGACAGGGTTTGCAACTAATGAAAAACTGTTTTTT

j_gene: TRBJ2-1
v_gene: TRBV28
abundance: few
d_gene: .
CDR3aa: CASKRTRGTGYNEQFF
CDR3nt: TGTGCCAGCAAAAGGACTAGGGGGACGGGTTACAATGAGCAGTTCTTC

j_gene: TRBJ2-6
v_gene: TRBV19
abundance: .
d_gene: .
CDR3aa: CASLTGPGANVLTF
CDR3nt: TGTGCCAGTTTAACAGGGCCCGGGGCCAACGTCCTGACTTTC

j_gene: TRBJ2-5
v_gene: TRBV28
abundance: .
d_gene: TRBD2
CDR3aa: CASIKALAETQYF
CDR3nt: TGTGCCAGCATTAAGGCACTAGCGGAGACCCAGTACTTC

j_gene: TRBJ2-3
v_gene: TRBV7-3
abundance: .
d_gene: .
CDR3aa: CASSSPPDTQYF
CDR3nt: TGTGCCAGCAGCAGCCCCCCGGATACGCAGTATTTT

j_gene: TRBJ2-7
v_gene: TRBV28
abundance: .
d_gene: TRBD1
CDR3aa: CASSLTGRDEQYF
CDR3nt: TGTGCCAGCAGTTTGACAGGGCGCGACGAGCAGTACTTC

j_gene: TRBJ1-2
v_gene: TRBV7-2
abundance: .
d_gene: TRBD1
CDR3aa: CASSSSQGQTYGYTF
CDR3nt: TGTGCCAGCAGCTCTAGCCAGGGACAGACCTATGGCTACACCTTC

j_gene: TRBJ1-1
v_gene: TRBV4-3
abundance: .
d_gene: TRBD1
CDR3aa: CASSLSQGMNTEAFF
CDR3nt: TGCGCCAGCAGCCTTTCACAGGGGATGAACACTGAAGCTTTCTTT

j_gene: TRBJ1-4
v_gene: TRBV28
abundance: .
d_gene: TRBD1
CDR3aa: CASSSGQGLGWNEKLFF
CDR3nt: TGTGCCAGCAGTTCCGGACAGGGCTTAGGGTGGAATGAAAAACTGTTTTTT

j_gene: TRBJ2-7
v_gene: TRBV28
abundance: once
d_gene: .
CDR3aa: CASSLVHSSYEQYF
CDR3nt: TGTGCCAGCAGTTTAGTCCATAGCTCCTACGAGCAGTACTTC

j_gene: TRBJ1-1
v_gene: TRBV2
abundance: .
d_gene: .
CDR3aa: CASSFTGSNTEAFF
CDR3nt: TGTGCCAGCAGTTTTACAGGGTCGAACACTGAAGCTTTCTTT

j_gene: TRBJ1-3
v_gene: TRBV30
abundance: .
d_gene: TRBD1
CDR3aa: CAGTEFGTGGNTIYF
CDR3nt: TGTGCCGGGACCGAATTCGGGACAGGGGGAAACACCATATATTTT

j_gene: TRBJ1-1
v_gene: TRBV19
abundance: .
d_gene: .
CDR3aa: CASTNQGWENTEAFF
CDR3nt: TGTGCCAGTACTAATCAGGGGTGGGAGAACACTGAAGCTTTCTTT

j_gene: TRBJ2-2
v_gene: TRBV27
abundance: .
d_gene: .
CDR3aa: CASSRGTTFANTGELFF
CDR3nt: TGTGCCAGCAGCCGGGGGACCACCTTCGCGAACACCGGGGAGCTGTTTTTT

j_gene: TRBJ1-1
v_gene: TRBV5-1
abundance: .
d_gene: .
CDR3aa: CASSVGLGDTEAFF
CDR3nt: TGCGCCAGCAGCGTCGGTCTCGGGGACACTGAAGCTTTCTTT

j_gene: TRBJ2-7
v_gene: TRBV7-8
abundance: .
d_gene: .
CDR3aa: CASRNRDPYEQYF
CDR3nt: TGTGCCAGCCGTAACAGGGATCCCTACGAGCAGTACTTC

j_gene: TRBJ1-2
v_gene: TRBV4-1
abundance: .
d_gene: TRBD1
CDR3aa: CASSQVGTGQLWGYTF
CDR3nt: TGCGCCAGCAGCCAGGTCGGGACAGGCCAGCTTTGGGGCTACACCTTC

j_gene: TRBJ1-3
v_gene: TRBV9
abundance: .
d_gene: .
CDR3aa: CASSVAGDGNTIYF
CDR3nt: TGTGCCAGCAGCGTAGCAGGGGATGGAAACACCATATATTTT

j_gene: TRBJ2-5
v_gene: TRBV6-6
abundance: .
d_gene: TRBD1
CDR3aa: CASMGTGGETQYF
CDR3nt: TGTGCCAGCATGGGAACAGGGGGAGAGACCCAGTACTTC

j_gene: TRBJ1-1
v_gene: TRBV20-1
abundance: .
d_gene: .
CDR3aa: CSARRNTEAFF
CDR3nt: TGCAGTGCGAGACGGAACACTGAAGCTTTCTTT

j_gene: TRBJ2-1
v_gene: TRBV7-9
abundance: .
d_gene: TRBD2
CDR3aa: CASSLYTLAGGDYNEQFF
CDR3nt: TGTGCCAGCAGCTTATATACCCTAGCGGGGGGCGACTACAATGAGCAGTTCTTC

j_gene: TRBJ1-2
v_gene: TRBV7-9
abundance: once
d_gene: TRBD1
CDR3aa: CASSRAGTEYGYTF
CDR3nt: TGTGCCAGCAGCAGAGCCGGGACAGAATATGGCTACACCTTC

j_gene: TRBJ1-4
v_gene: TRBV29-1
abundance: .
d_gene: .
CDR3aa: CSAGAGDEKLFF
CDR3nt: TGCAGCGCCGGGGCAGGGGATGAAAAACTGTTTTTT

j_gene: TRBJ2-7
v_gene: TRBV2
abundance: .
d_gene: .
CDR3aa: CASSERGYEQYF
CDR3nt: TGTGCCAGCAGTGAACGCGGGTATGAGCAGTACTTC

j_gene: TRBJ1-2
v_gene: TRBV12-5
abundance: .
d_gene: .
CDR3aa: CASAKEGGGPLVAGYTF
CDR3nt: TGTGCTAGTGCCAAGGAGGGAGGGGGTCCCCTAGTAGCTGGCTACACCTTC

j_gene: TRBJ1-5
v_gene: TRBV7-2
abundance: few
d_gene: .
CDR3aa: CASSLGEGVSNQPQHF
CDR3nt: TGTGCCAGCAGCTTAGGTGAGGGTGTTAGCAATCAGCCCCAGCATTTT

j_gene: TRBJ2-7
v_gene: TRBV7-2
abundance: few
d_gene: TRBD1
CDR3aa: CASSFTDRGGEQYF
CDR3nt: TGTGCCAGCAGCTTTACAGACAGGGGAGGCGAGCAGTACTTC

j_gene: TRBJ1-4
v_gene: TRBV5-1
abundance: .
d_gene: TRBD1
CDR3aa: CASGLGQGKGEKLFF
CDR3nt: TGCGCCAGCGGCCTAGGACAGGGGAAGGGTGAAAAACTGTTTTTT

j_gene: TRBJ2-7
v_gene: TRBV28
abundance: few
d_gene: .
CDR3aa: CASSLNPAPAYEQYF
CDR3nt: TGTGCCAGCAGTTTGAATCCCGCCCCCGCGTACGAGCAGTACTTC

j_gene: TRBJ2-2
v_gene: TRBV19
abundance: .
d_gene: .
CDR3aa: CASRARLGELFF
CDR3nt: TGTGCCAGTAGGGCGCGGCTGGGGGAGCTGTTTTTT

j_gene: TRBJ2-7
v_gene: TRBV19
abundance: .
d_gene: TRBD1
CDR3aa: CASSRGQGTYEQYF
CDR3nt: TGTGCCAGTAGTAGAGGACAGGGGACATACGAGCAGTACTTC

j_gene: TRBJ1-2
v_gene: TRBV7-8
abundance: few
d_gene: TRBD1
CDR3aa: CASSSHQLQDRGGGYTF
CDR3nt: TGTGCCAGCAGCTCTCACCAACTTCAGGACAGGGGCGGGGGCTACACCTTC

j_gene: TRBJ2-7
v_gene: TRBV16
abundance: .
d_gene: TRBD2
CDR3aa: CASSQSSGVSYEQYF
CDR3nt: TGTGCCAGCAGCCAAAGTAGCGGGGTCTCCTACGAGCAGTACTTC

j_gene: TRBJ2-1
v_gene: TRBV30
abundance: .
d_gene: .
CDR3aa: CISTGNEGQFF
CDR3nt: TGTATTAGTACAGGGAATGAGGGGCAGTTCTTC